This T cell receptor (beta chain) was documented in a study of blood T cell repertoires in COVID-19. The wider study: PBMCs, B-cell-depleted T cells, or T cells provided the cDNA or gDNA that made up the material.

TCRdb's copy holds only in-frame clones and misses some; the assay was immunoSEQ multiplex PCR. Altogether some 340,000 clones are present, around 83% being singletons, with the ten largest covering about 4.9%. Symptom resolution, clearance, or two negative PCRs marked donors in Cohort 3 as recovered. This TCR derives from a woman between 45 and 60 years old who had recovered from COVID-19. Sequencing was done on a sample of PBMCs or T cells enriched from blood (not recorded which).

Written as DNA, the CDR3 is TGCAGCGTTGGCGGTGGCACCGGGGAGCTGTTTTTT. Residues: CSVGGGTGELFF. V and J are TRBV29-1 and TRBJ2-2; D unclear. With 4 bases removed from V and 4 bases from J, the gap between germline ends came to 7 bases. Germline CDR1 SQVTM, CDR2 ANQGSEA. CDR3 length: 12 residues.